These 27 T cell receptor beta chains share one sample of origin, sequenced in a study of T cells in Graves' hyperthyroidism and ophthalmopathy. The CDR3 regions of TCR beta were amplified from RNA transcripts. The HTBI primer set was used in a first-round RT-PCR of the TCR CDR3. One entry per CDR3 protein results from TCRdb running MiXCR on the multiplex PCR reads. Seen here are fewer than 700,000 distinct CDR3 sequences, around 16% observed once, and the top ten hold 3.5% to 4%. The sample was blood. Every receptor here comes from a woman in her thirties with Graves' hyperthyroidism.

This clonotype was seen a few times. The rearrangement joins TRBV20-1 to TRBJ2-4, with no clear D. CDR3 length equals 14 residues. The V end lost 3 bases, the J end lost 0 bases, and 9 bases lay between the germline ends. Germline V lookup: CDR1 DFQATT, CDR2 SNEGSKA (reference sequence). The CDR3 nucleotides read TGCAGTGCTAGTTCAACCCTAGCCAAAAACATTCAGTACTTC. Its translation: CSASSTLAKNIQYF.

This clonotype was observed many times. DNA of the CDR3: TGTGCCAGCAGTGCCTCAGGGTGGACTGAAGCTTTCTTT. Its protein product is CASSASGWTEAFF. The V call is TRBV28, the J call TRBJ1-1, with a tentative D call TRBD1 (5 bases). V was clipped by 5 bases and J by 5 bases, with 12 bases between them. The germline gives CDR1 MDHEN, CDR2 SYDVKM. The CDR3 sequence is 13 residues long.

This clonotype occurred a few times. A much larger clone sits a single nucleotide away, making a read error possible. The chain links TRBV16 to TRBJ2-3, with D possibly TRBD1 on 5 matching bases. V lost 6 bases and J lost 0, with 13 bases in between. Germline CDR1 reads KGHSY; CDR2 reads FQNENV. There are 15 residues in the CDR3. The CDR3 loop reads CASRGRGTSTDTQYF. CDR3 nucleotides: TGTGCCAGCAGGGGAAGGGGAACTAGCACAGATACGCAGTATTTT. Together with reference TRBV16 and TRBJ2-3, the CDR3 gives the full variable domain: GEEVAQTPKHLVRGEGQKAKLYCAPIKGHSYVFWYQQVLKNEFKFLISFQNENVFDETGMPKERFSAKCLPNSPCSLEIQATKLEDSAVYFCASRGRGTSTDTQYFGPGTRLTVL.

This clonotype was observed at least ten times. The rearrangement joins TRBV28 to TRBJ2-1; 14 bases agree with TRBD2. The germline CDR1 and CDR2 sequences are MDHEN and SYDVKM. The CDR3 is 17 residues long. Trimming cost V 7 bases and J 1 base; bases outside gene matches: 6. CDR3 DNA sequence: TGTGCCAGCACCGATGGACTAGCGGGAGGTTCCTACAATGAGCAGTTCTTC. Translating it yields CASTDGLAGGSYNEQFF.

This clonotype showed up many times. This chain links TRBV12-3 or TRBV12-4 with TRBJ2-7; D remains unclear. This CDR3 region has 13 residues. Trimming removed 5 bases at V and 0 bases at J, with 8 bases between. In DNA, the CDR3 is TGTGCCAGCAGTCGAAGCAACTCCTACGAGCAGTACTTC. Its translation: CASSRSNSYEQYF.

This clonotype was found many times. J is TRBJ2-1 and V is TRBV7-6; D may be TRBD2 (6 bases). V was cut by 2 bases and J by 0 bases, with 14 bases left in between. The CDR3 has 17 amino acids. Germline V gives CDR1 SGHVS, CDR2 FNYEAQ. The CDR3 reads CASSLFGAGSSYNEQFF. CDR3 sequence (DNA): TGTGCCAGCAGCTTATTCGGTGCGGGGAGCTCCTACAATGAGCAGTTCTTC.

V and J are TRBV30 and TRBJ2-1, with TRBD2 matching 12 bases. V was pared by 3 bases and J by 0 bases, with 15 bases of the junction left unmatched. This CDR3 is built from 20 residues. Germline loops: CDR1 GTSNPN, CDR2 SVGIG (reference sequence). The CDR3 reads CAWRVRGLAGPLSSYNEQFF. In DNA form, the CDR3 reads TGTGCCTGGAGAGTCAGAGGACTAGCGGGACCGCTAAGCTCCTACAATGAGCAGTTCTTC.

This clonotype was counted between two and nine times. The CDR3, as DNA: TGTGCCATCAGTGAGCCAAGACTAGCGGGAGGCCGGAACACCGGGGAGCTGTTTTTT. This codes for CAISEPRLAGGRNTGELFF. This chain links TRBV10-3 with TRBJ2-2; TRBD2 matches at 13 bases. The germline CDR1 and CDR2 sequences are ENHRY and SYGVKD. There are 19 residues in the CDR3. Germline trimming cut 2 bases from V and 1 base from J; bases unmatched to any gene: 7.

In its sample, this clonotype was seen many times. The J gene is TRBJ2-3, the V gene TRBV30; D not certain. V dropped 0 bases and J dropped 5 bases, with 6 bases sitting between them. This CDR3 spans 12 amino acids. The germline V gene has CDR1 GTSNPN and CDR2 SVGIG (reference sequence). In nucleotides, the CDR3 is TGTGCCTGGAGTGTCAGGATAGATACGCAGTATTTT. Translated, it gives CAWSVRIDTQYF.

This clonotype occurred many times. This chain's CDR3 is CASSQDAGGAYEQFF. For the CDR3, the DNA is TGCGCCAGCAGCCAAGACGCAGGGGGGGCGTATGAGCAGTTCTTC. This rearrangement joins TRBV5-1 to TRBJ2-1, with D possibly being TRBD1 or TRBD2 (7 bases each). Trimming removed 4 bases from V and 8 bases from J, with 19 bases in between. CDR3 size: 15 residues. Germline CDR1 reads SGHRS; CDR2 reads YFSETQ.

This clonotype has ten or more counts. This sequence joins TRBV6-2 or TRBV6-3 and TRBJ1-2, with D hard to call. The CDR3 spans 11 residues. V lost 5 bases and J lost 8, with 9 bases in between. CDR1 MNHEY and CDR2 SVGEGT come from the germline V gene. CDR3 protein: CASSGRLGYTF. The CDR3 nucleotides are TGTGCCAGCAGTGGAAGGCTCGGCTACACCTTC.

This clonotype was picked up many times. This chain joins TRBV30 and TRBJ2-5; D gene ambiguous. Deletions cut 0 bases from V and 2 bases from J, with 7 bases between. Germline loops: CDR1 GTSNPN, CDR2 SVGIG (reference sequence). The CDR3 is 13 residues long. Written as DNA, the CDR3 is TGTGCCTGGAGTGTTGGCCAACAAGAGACCCAGTACTTC. Translating gives CAWSVGQQETQYF. Drawing the rest from reference TRBV30 and TRBJ2-5, the complete variable domain is SQTIHQWPATLVQPVGSPLSLECTVEGTSNPNLYWYRQAAGRGLQLLFYSVGIGQISSEVPQNLSASRPQDRQFILSSKKLLLSDSGFYLCAWSVGQQETQYFGPGTRLLVL.

The chain combines TRBV7-8 with TRBJ2-7, with 8 nucleotides matching TRBD2. Trimming removed 3 bases from V and 3 bases from J; junction bases left unmatched: 25. Germline V gives CDR1 SGHVS, CDR2 FQNEAQ. The CDR3 has 21 residues. CDR3 DNA sequence: TGTGCCAGCAGCTTTTACAGGGTCGGGGGCGAGGTGGAGGCGGGGGGCTACGAGCAGTACTTC. Its protein product is CASSFYRVGGEVEAGGYEQYF. Drawing the rest from reference TRBV7-8 and TRBJ2-7, the complete variable domain is GAGVSQSPRYKVAKRGQDVALRCDPISGHVSLFWYQQALGQGPEFLTYFQNEAQLDKSGLPSDRFFAERPEGSVSTLKIQRTQQEDSAVYLCASSFYRVGGEVEAGGYEQYFGPGTRLTVT.

This clonotype has a count of ten or more. The chain uses TRBV12-3 or TRBV12-4 and TRBJ1-5; D is unclear. The CDR3 loop spans 16 amino acids. Trimming left V 6 bases short and J 0 bases short, with 15 bases between. CDR3 amino acids: CASSFRSGYSNQPQHF. CDR3 DNA: TGTGCCAGCAGCTTCCGGAGTGGGTATAGCAATCAGCCCCAGCATTTT.

This clonotype was counted between two and nine times. A much larger clone is a single base away; this may be a read error. The J gene is TRBJ1-1, the V gene TRBV11-1; D gene ambiguous. The germline CDR1 and CDR2 sequences are SGHAT and FQDESV (reference sequence). V lost 0 bases and J lost 5, with 7 bases in between. The CDR3 consists of 13 residues. The CDR3, as DNA: TGTGCCAGCAGCTTAGCCCCCCGAACTGAAGCTTTCTTT. Amino acid sequence: CASSLAPRTEAFF.

Many counts were recorded for this clonotype. This chain uses TRBV7-2 with TRBJ2-7; TRBD1 aligns across 7 bases. The CDR3 is 15 amino acids. The V gene's germline CDR1 is SGHTA and CDR2 FQGNSA. V shed 1 base, J shed 0 bases, and the junction held 3 bases outside the gene matches. CDR3 sequence: CASSLEGALSYEQYF. CDR3 nucleotide sequence: TGTGCCAGCAGCTTAGAGGGGGCTCTCTCCTACGAGCAGTACTTC.

This clonotype was recorded at least ten times. The chain has TRBV20-1 and TRBJ2-5; the D is unclear. This CDR3 spans 15 amino acids. The germline V gene has CDR1 DFQATT and CDR2 SNEGSKA (reference sequence). The V end was cut by 0 bases, the J end by 1 base, with 12 bases between. The CDR3 bases are TGCAGTGCTAGAGATCAGACGATTCCCCAAGAGACCCAGTACTTC. Translated, it gives CSARDQTIPQETQYF.

The rearrangement joins TRBV4-3 to TRBJ2-1; 8 bases agree with TRBD2. This CDR3 has 16 amino acids. Germline-derived CDR1 and CDR2 are LGHNA and YSLEER. Trimming cost V 1 base and J 2 bases; bases outside gene matches: 4. For the CDR3, the DNA is TGCGCCAGCAGCCAAGGGACTAGCATCGCCTACAATGAGCAGTTCTTC. Encoded protein: CASSQGTSIAYNEQFF.

Ten or more counts support this clonotype. The chain is built from TRBV7-2 and TRBJ2-3; TRBD2 matches at 13 bases. Germline CDR1 reads SGHTA; CDR2 reads FQGNSA. The junction had 3 bases not matched to a gene; V was cut back by 5 bases and J by 1 base. This CDR3 is 16 amino acids long. The CDR3 is CASSRGTSGGTDTQYF. Written as DNA, the CDR3 is TGTGCCAGCAGCCGAGGGACTAGCGGGGGCACAGATACGCAGTATTTT.

This clonotype was recorded at least ten times. This chain links TRBV11-2 with TRBJ2-1; D remains ambiguous. From germline, CDR1 is SGHAT and CDR2 FQNNGV. CDR3 length: 14 residues. Trimming left V 2 bases short and J 4 bases short, with 9 bases between. CDR3: CASSLSADYNEQFF. The CDR3 bases are TGTGCCAGCAGCTTAAGTGCAGATTACAATGAGCAGTTCTTC.

This clonotype was seen repeatedly, ten times or more. The rearrangement links TRBV6-1 to TRBJ1-6; D gene uncertain. Trimming shortened V by 8 bases and J by 7 bases, and 12 bases separated the two germline ends. The CDR3 spans 13 residues. Germline lookup yields CDR1 MNHNS and CDR2 SASEGT. The CDR3, as DNA: TGTGCCAGCGGGCCTTTAGGAAATTCACCCCTCCACTTT. Translation: CASGPLGNSPLHF.

This clonotype was seen at least ten times. This chain links TRBV6-1 with TRBJ2-3, with D unclear. CDR1 is MNHNS, CDR2 SASEGT, per germline. This CDR3 region has 14 residues. V shed 6 bases and J shed 0 bases, with 10 bases lying between them. Here the CDR3 DNA reads TGTGCCAGCAGGGTGGGCGGAAGCACAGATACGCAGTATTTT. It yields the protein CASRVGGSTDTQYF.

The table lists this clonotype with many counts. The V gene is TRBV28, the J gene TRBJ1-3; 10 bases match TRBD1. The CDR3 consists of 16 residues. Germline V lookup: CDR1 MDHEN, CDR2 SYDVKM. After removal of 5 bases from V and 0 bases from J, the junction contained 4 bases not matched to a gene. The chain's CDR3 is CASSPGTGASGNTIYF. The CDR3 nucleotides read TGTGCCAGCAGTCCCGGGACAGGGGCCTCTGGAAACACCATATATTTT.

This clonotype was counted ten times or more. The chain has TRBV20-1 and TRBJ2-1; 9 bases agree with TRBD2. CDR3 length: 16 amino acids. Germline V CDR1 and CDR2: DFQATT, SNEGSKA (reference sequence). J gave up 8 bases and V 1 base, and 12 bases lay outside the gene matches. CDR3: CSARGIVAGDGDEQFF. The CDR3 DNA reads as TGCAGTGCTAGAGGGATAGTAGCGGGAGACGGAGATGAGCAGTTCTTC.

The sample holds many counts of this clonotype. The V call is TRBV2, the J call TRBJ1-1, with D perhaps TRBD1 (6 bases). Germline CDR1 reads SNHLY; CDR2 reads FYNNEI. CDR3 size: 15 residues. The V gene lost 6 bases and the J gene lost 2 bases, with 16 bases spanning the gap. CDR3 amino acids: CASRATLDRNTEAFF. Here the CDR3 DNA reads TGTGCCAGCAGGGCTACTTTGGACAGAAACACTGAAGCTTTCTTT.

About this clonotype: A much more abundant neighbour one base away suggests this may be a read error. The rearrangement links TRBV18 to TRBJ1-2, with D tentatively TRBD1 (5 bases). The CDR3 totals 13 residues. From germline, CDR1 is KGHSH and CDR2 LQKENI. The CDR3 spells CVSSPIRDYGYTF. DNA of the CDR3: TGTGTCAGCTCACCAATCAGGGACTATGGCTACACCTTC.

The V call is TRBV19, the J call TRBJ2-3, with D perhaps matching TRBD1 (6 bases). This CDR3 is 14 amino acids long. Germline V gene sequence: CDR1 LNHDA, CDR2 SQIVND (reference sequence). Trimming shortened V by 4 bases and J by 6 bases, and 14 bases separated the two germline ends. CDR3 DNA sequence: TGTGCCAGTAGTAGCGGCGCTACAGGGGATACGCAGTATTTT. Its translation: CASSSGATGDTQYF.